Below are 10 T cell receptor beta chains sequenced from a single sample in a study of T cell changes during pregnancy in multiple sclerosis. Sequencing used immunoSEQ multiplex PCR; TCRdb keeps in-frame clones, though not all of them. The sample includes 70,000 or so clones, 80% to 95% seen only once; the top ten take under 0.3%. This specimen consisted of CD4+ T cells from peripheral blood mononuclear cells, obtained after pregnancy. These receptors were collected from a female donor with multiple sclerosis, enrolled in a pregnancy study.

This chain uses TRBV10-2 with TRBJ1-4; 9 bases line up with TRBD1. CDR3 length: 15 amino acids. From germline, CDR1 is WSHSY and CDR2 SAAADI. Losses at the gene ends were 0 bases for V and 5 bases for J; bases not matched to a gene: 1. The CDR3 DNA follows: TGCGCCAGCAGTGAGTCCGGGACAGGGAATGAAAAACTGTTTTTT. Translated, it gives CASSESGTGNEKLFF.

DNA for the CDR3: TGTGCCAGCAGTCGACTTACCTACGAGCAGTACTTC. Its protein product is CASSRLTYEQYF. The chain carries TRBV2 and TRBJ2-7; D is undetermined. The ends were cut back, 5 bases at V and 2 bases at J, with 7 bases in the middle. Germline V gives CDR1 SNHLY, CDR2 FYNNEI. This CDR3 comprises 12 residues.

The rearrangement joins TRBV19 to TRBJ2-7, with 8 nucleotides matching TRBD1. The CDR3 has 16 residues. With 2 bases clipped from V and 6 bases from J, the junction kept 12 bases outside the gene matches. Germline CDR1 and CDR2: LNHDA and SQIVND (reference sequence). The DNA for the CDR3 is TGTGCCAGTAGTATATTGGTGGGTCAGGGGGCCAGCGAGCAGTACTTC. As protein: CASSILVGQGASEQYF.

The V gene is TRBV5-1, the J gene TRBJ2-4, with TRBD1 identical over 7 bases. CDR3 size: 14 residues. Looked up from germline, CDR1 is SGHRS and CDR2 is YFSETQ. Losses at the gene ends were 4 bases for V and 3 bases for J; bases not matched to a gene: 4. The CDR3 is CASSTRQGKNIQYF. CDR3 DNA sequence: TGCGCCAGCAGCACCAGACAGGGCAAAAACATTCAGTACTTC. The full variable domain, completed using reference TRBV5-1 and TRBJ2-4, is KAGVTQTPRYLIKTRGQQVTLSCSPISGHRSVSWYQQTPGQGLQFLFEYFSETQRNKGNFPGRFSGRQFSNSRSEMNVSTLELGDSALYLCASSTRQGKNIQYFGAGTRLSVL.

The chain has TRBV5-1 and TRBJ2-1, with D perhaps TRBD2 (7 bases). V was clipped by 0 bases and J by 2 bases, with 12 bases between them. The CDR3 loop spans 16 amino acids. The germline V gene encodes CDR1 SGHRS and CDR2 YFSETQ. The CDR3 coding sequence is TGCGCCAGCAGCTTGGCCGCGGGGGCTACCTACAATGAGCAGTTCTTC. Its translation: CASSLAAGATYNEQFF.

The V call is TRBV4-1, the J call TRBJ1-2, with unresolved D. V lost 2 bases, J lost 1 base, and 17 bases lay in between. The CDR3 sequence is 17 residues long. Per the germline V gene, CDR1 is MGHRA and CDR2 is YSYEKL. In nucleotides, the CDR3 is TGCGCCAGCAGCCAACCCGATATACAAAATTTTAACTATGGCTACACCTTC. Translation: CASSQPDIQNFNYGYTF.

This clone appeared once. DNA of the CDR3: TGTGCCAGCAGCGTAGGGGGACAGTGGGACGAGCAGTACTTC. Amino acid sequence: CASSVGGQWDEQYF. The chain couples TRBV9 to TRBJ2-7, with 7 positions matching TRBD1. CDR1 is SGDLS and CDR2 is YYNGEE in the germline V gene. The CDR3 has 14 residues. Losses at the gene ends were 0 bases for V and 5 bases for J; bases not matched to a gene: 5.

This clone was seen a single time. The chain is built from TRBV4-1 and TRBJ1-4, with D hard to call. This CDR3 comprises 16 residues. Germline V gene data show CDR1 as MGHRA and CDR2 as YSYEKL. Trimming cost V 1 base and J 0 bases, with 9 bases left between them. The CDR3 DNA follows: TGCGCCAGCAGCCAAGCTCGGGAGGCAACTAATGAAAAACTGTTTTTT. Protein sequence: CASSQAREATNEKLFF.

This rearrangement joins TRBV6-5 to TRBJ1-6; unclear D gene. This CDR3 spans 15 amino acids. Trimming cost V 4 bases and J 10 bases, with 17 bases left between them. In germline, CDR1 is MNHEY, CDR2 SVGAGI. Written as DNA, the CDR3 is TGTGCCAGCAGTTCCATCCCACTGGTGGGCTCACCCCTCCACTTT. Its protein product is CASSSIPLVGSPLHF.

The V call is TRBV13, the J call TRBJ1-1; D is possibly TRBD1 (5 bases). Germline values: CDR1 PRHDT, CDR2 FYEKMQ (reference sequence). Trimming removed 1 base from V and 10 bases from J, with 16 bases in between. The CDR3 contains 14 residues. DNA of the CDR3: TGTGCCAGCAGCTTAGTTAGCGGCGGGCAGGGAGCTTTCTTT. Residues: CASSLVSGGQGAFF.